The sequence of this TCR beta chain was determined in a study of blood T cell repertoires in COVID-19. Study summary: PBMCs, B-cell-depleted T cells, or T cells were the source of the cDNA or gDNA that made up the material.

Original handling: Reference gene primers were amplified, and this amplification served to estimate nucleated cell counts. Sequencing was performed with immunoSEQ multiplex PCR; in TCRdb, only in-frame clones are kept and a portion is missing. The DNA was the basis for D and trimming; V, J and clone size are from that table. Of over 30,000 clones listed, 88% are singletons. Per the germline V gene, CDR1 is SGHVS and CDR2 is FNYEAQ. The ends lost 1 base at V and 2 bases at J; junction bases unmatched: 4. There are 15 residues in the CDR3. A few counts support this clone. The source of this sequence is a woman in her 70s with active COVID-19. Sequenced input: peripheral blood. The V gene is TRBV7-6, the J gene TRBJ2-7; 8 nucleotides match TRBD1. Written as DNA, the CDR3 is TGTGCCAGCAGCTTAGACAGGGGGTCGGCCTACGAGCAGTACTTC. This gives the protein CASSLDRGSAYEQYF.